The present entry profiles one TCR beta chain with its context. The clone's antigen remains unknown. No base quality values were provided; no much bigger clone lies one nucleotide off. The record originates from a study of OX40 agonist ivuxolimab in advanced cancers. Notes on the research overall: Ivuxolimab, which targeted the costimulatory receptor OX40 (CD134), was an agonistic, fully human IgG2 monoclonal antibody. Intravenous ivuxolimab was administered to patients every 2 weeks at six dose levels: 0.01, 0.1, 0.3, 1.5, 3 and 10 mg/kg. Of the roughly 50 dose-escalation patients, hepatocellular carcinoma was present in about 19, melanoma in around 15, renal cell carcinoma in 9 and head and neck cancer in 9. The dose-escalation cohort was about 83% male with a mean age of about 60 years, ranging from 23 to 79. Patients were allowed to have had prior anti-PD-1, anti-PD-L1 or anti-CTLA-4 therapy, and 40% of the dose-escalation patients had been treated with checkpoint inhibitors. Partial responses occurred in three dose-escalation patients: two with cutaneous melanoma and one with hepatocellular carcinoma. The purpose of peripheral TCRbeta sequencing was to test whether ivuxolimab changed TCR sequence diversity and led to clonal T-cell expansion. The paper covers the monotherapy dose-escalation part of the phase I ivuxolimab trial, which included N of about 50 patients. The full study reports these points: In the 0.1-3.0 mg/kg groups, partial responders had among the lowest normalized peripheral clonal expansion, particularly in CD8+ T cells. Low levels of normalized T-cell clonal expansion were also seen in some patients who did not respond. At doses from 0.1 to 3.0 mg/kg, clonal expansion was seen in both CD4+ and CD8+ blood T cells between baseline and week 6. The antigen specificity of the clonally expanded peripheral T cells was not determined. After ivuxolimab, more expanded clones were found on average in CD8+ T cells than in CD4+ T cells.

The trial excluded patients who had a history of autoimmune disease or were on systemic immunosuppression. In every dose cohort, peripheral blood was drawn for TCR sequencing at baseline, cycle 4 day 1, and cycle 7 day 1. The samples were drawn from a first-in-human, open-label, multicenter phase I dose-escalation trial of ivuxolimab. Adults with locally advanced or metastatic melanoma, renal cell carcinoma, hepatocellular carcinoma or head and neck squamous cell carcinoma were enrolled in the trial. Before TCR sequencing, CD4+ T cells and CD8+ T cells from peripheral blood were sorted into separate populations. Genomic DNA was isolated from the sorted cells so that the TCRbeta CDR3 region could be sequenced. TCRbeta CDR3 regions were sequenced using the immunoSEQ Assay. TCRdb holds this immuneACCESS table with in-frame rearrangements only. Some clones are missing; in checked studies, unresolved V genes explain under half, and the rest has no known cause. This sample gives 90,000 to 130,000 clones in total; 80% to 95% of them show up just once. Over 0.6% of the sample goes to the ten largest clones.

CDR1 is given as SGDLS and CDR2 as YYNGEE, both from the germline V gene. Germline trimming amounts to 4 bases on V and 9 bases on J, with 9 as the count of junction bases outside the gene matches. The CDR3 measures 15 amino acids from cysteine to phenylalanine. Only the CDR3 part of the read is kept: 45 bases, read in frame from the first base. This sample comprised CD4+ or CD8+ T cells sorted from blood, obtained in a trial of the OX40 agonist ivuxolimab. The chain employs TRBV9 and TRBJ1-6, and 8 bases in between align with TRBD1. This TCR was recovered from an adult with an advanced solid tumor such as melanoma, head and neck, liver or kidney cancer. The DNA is TGTGCCAGCAGCATCCGAACAGGGGGAGGTTCACCCCTCCACTTT. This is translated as CASSIRTGGGSPLHF.